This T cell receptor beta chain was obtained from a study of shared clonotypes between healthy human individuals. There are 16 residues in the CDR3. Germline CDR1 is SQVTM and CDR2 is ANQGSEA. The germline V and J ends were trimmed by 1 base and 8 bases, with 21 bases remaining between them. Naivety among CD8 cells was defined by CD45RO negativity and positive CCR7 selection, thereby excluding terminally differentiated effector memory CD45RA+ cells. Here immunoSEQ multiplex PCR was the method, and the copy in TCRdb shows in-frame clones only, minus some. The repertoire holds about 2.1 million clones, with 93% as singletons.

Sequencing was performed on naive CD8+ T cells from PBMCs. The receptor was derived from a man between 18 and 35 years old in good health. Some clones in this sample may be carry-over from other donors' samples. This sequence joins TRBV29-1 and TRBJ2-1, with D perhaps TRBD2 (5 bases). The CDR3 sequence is CSVEAPDSPRWDEQFF. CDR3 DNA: TGCAGCGTTGAAGCCCCGGACTCTCCCCGGTGGGATGAGCAGTTCTTC.